A selection of T cell receptor beta chains follows, all from one sample in a study of response to subunit inactivated influenza vaccine. TCRdb called the RT-PCR reads again in MiXCR, with one record for every CDR3 protein. The table includes 600,000 to 850,000 distinct CDR3 sequences, less than 15% detected once. This specimen was PBMCs from blood, taken 14 to 15 days before vaccination. The receptors were gathered from a man aged 45 to 65 who received an inactivated influenza vaccine. CDR3s include the opening cysteine and the closing phenylalanine or tryptophan. The D gene is left open where the match is weak. Only part of the rows carry a size: once, few, many, or a class if the clone is expanded.

-	few	TRBV6-5	15	TRBJ2-1	CASSYEKGAYNEQFF	TGTGCCAGCAGTTACGAAAAGGGGGCCTACAATGAGCAGTTCTTC
TRBD2	few	TRBV15	13	TRBJ2-1	CATSSAGLERPHF	TGTGCCACCAGCAGTGCTGGACTAGAGCGGCCTCATTTC
-	many	TRBV29-1	11	TRBJ2-2	CSVANTGELFF	TGCAGCGTTGCCAACACCGGGGAGCTGTTTTTT
TRBD1	-	TRBV20-1	15	TRBJ2-7	CSARGTGEWNYEQYF	TGCAGTGCTAGGGGGACAGGCGAATGGAACTACGAGCAGTACTTC
TRBD1	-	TRBV5-1	14	TRBJ2-3	CASSVGQGSDTQYF	TGCGCCAGCAGCGTGGGACAGGGGTCCGATACGCAGTATTTT
-	few	TRBV28	13	TRBJ2-5	CASSLQAQETQYF	TGTGCCAGCAGTTTACAGGCGCAAGAGACCCAGTACTTC
TRBD1	-	TRBV7-2	16	TRBJ2-7	CASSLQTGVYSYEQYF	TGTGCCAGCAGCCTCCAGACAGGGGTCTATTCCTACGAGCAGTACTTC
-	-	TRBV6-1	15	TRBJ2-3	CASIPSGGQTDTQYF	TGTGCCAGCATTCCATCCGGGGGGCAGACAGATACGCAGTATTTT
-	many	TRBV2	11	TRBJ2-7	CASSYIYEQYF	TGTGCCAGCAGTTACATCTACGAGCAGTACTTC
TRBD1	many	TRBV5-1	14	TRBJ2-2	CASSLDRGTGELFF	TGCGCCAGCAGCTTGGACAGGGGAACCGGGGAGCTGTTTTTT
-	few	TRBV3-1	14	TRBJ2-3	CASSQNRASDTQYF	TGTGCCAGCAGCCAAAACCGGGCATCAGATACGCAGTATTTT
-	few	TRBV11-2	14	TRBJ2-7	CASSPEGQYYEQYF	TGTGCCAGCAGCCCAGAAGGCCAATACTACGAGCAGTACTTC
-	-	TRBV13	13	TRBJ2-7	CASSPQRVHEQYF	TGTGCCAGCAGCCCCCAGAGGGTCCACGAGCAGTACTTC
TRBD1	few	TRBV10-3	14	TRBJ1-6	CAISPDRVNSPLHF	TGTGCCATCAGTCCCGACAGGGTTAATTCACCCCTCCACTTT
TRBD1	many	TRBV29-1	16	TRBJ1-1	CSVGPDRGTTNTEAFF	TGCAGCGTCGGTCCTGACAGGGGGACAACGAACACTGAAGCTTTCTTT
TRBD1	-	TRBV12-3/TRBV12-4	14	TRBJ2-7	CASSRGTGMWEQYF	TGTGCCAGCAGCAGAGGGACAGGGATGTGGGAGCAGTACTTC
-	-	TRBV7-2	15	TRBJ2-5	CASSPRILAGQAQYF	TGTGCCAGCAGCCCAAGGATTTTAGCGGGACAGGCCCAGTACTTC
-	-	TRBV12-3/TRBV12-4	14	TRBJ1-5	CASSSDGANQPQHF	TGTGCCAGCAGTTCTGACGGTGCCAATCAGCCCCAGCATTTT
-	-	TRBV20-1	14	TRBJ2-5	CSARDLRAGETQYF	TGCAGTGCTAGAGATCTGCGGGCGGGGGAGACCCAGTACTTC
-	many	TRBV9	15	TRBJ2-1	CASSPIVGSYNEQFF	TGTGCCAGCAGCCCCATCGTGGGATCCTACAATGAGCAGTTCTTC
TRBD2	-	TRBV9	15	TRBJ2-2	CASSTSGSSTGELFF	TGTGCCAGCAGCACAAGCGGGAGTAGTACCGGGGAGCTGTTTTTT
TRBD2	-	TRBV9	14	TRBJ2-1	CASSSPSGSGEQFF	TGTGCCAGCAGCTCCCCTAGCGGGAGTGGTGAGCAGTTCTTC
-	-	TRBV20-1	13	TRBJ2-5	CSANRGIRETQYF	TGCAGTGCTAACCGTGGAATTCGGGAGACCCAGTACTTC
-	few	TRBV7-2	15	TRBJ2-2	CASSSLGGSIGELFF	TGTGCCAGCAGCTCATTAGGGGGGTCCATTGGGGAGCTGTTTTTT
-	few	TRBV5-8	15	TRBJ2-1	CASSLWSGHENEQFF	TGTGCCAGCAGCTTGTGGAGCGGCCACGAAAATGAGCAGTTCTTC
-	few	TRBV28	12	TRBJ1-2	CASRQINYGYTF	TGTGCCAGCAGACAAATTAACTATGGCTACACCTTC
TRBD2	many	TRBV4-1	17	TRBJ2-3	CASSHLGLAGGRDTQYF	TGCGCCAGCAGCCACCTGGGACTAGCGGGAGGGCGAGATACGCAGTATTTT
TRBD1	-	TRBV6-1	14	TRBJ2-5	CAKRVDRDQETQYF	TGTGCCAAGAGAGTGGACAGGGATCAAGAGACCCAGTACTTC
TRBD1	-	TRBV5-5	16	TRBJ2-7	CASRQSDRALMWEQYF	TGTGCCAGCAGACAGTCGGACAGGGCGCTAATGTGGGAGCAGTACTTC
TRBD2	many	TRBV4-3	15	TRBJ2-3	CASSRTSGDTDTQYF	TGCGCCAGCAGCCGGACTAGCGGCGACACAGATACGCAGTATTTT
TRBD2	few	TRBV6-1	13	TRBJ2-1	CASRGLADNEQFF	TGTGCCAGCCGGGGACTAGCTGACAATGAGCAGTTCTTC
-	few	TRBV5-1	15	TRBJ2-5	CASSPGGSGLETQYF	TGCGCCAGCAGCCCCGGAGGCTCCGGGTTGGAGACCCAGTACTTC
-	few	TRBV29-1	10	TRBJ1-1	CSVEGREAFF	TGCAGCGTTGAAGGCCGGGAAGCTTTCTTT
TRBD1	-	TRBV18	18	TRBJ1-1	CASSPPGQGADGNTEAFF	TGTGCCAGCTCACCCCCGGGACAGGGGGCGGATGGGAACACTGAAGCTTTCTTT
-	-	TRBV6-2/TRBV6-3	16	TRBJ2-1	CASGNERPLSYNEQFF	TGTGCCAGCGGGAACGAGCGGCCCCTTTCCTACAATGAGCAGTTCTTC
TRBD1	few	TRBV25-1	15	TRBJ2-2	CASSDPTGAHGELFF	TGTGCCAGCAGTGACCCTACAGGGGCCCACGGGGAGCTGTTTTTT
-	few	TRBV14	14	TRBJ1-1	CASSPRVRGTEAFF	TGTGCCAGCAGCCCCAGGGTACGAGGGACTGAAGCTTTCTTT
TRBD2	-	TRBV7-2	16	TRBJ2-7	CASSPDSGGVPYEQYF	TGTGCCAGCAGCCCCGATAGCGGGGGAGTCCCCTACGAGCAGTACTTC
-	-	TRBV6-5	15	TRBJ2-7	CASSYSWSLPYEQYF	TGTGCCAGCAGTTACTCGTGGAGCCTACCCTACGAGCAGTACTTC
-	few	TRBV20-1	14	TRBJ2-7	CSARVGGAFYEQYF	TGCAGTGCTAGAGTGGGGGGCGCTTTCTACGAGCAGTACTTC
TRBD2	-	TRBV6-1	13	TRBJ2-3	CASKGGRTDTQYF	TGTGCCAGCAAGGGAGGGAGGACAGATACGCAGTATTTT
-	many	TRBV3-1	13	TRBJ1-1	CASSRLRDTEAFF	TGTGCCAGCAGCCGTTTAAGGGACACTGAAGCTTTCTTT
-	few	TRBV7-8	15	TRBJ2-1	CASSGTRLSYNEQFF	TGTGCCAGCAGCGGCACAAGGTTGTCCTACAATGAGCAGTTCTTC
-	many	TRBV7-2	14	TRBJ2-3	CASSLGGRPTSLYF	TGTGCCAGCAGCTTAGGGGGTCGACCCACATCCCTGTATTTT
TRBD2	many	TRBV20-1	15	TRBJ2-1	CSARDRGSFRNEQFF	TGCAGTGCTAGAGATCGCGGGAGTTTCCGCAATGAGCAGTTCTTC
-	many	TRBV15	15	TRBJ2-1	CATGSVSGSYNEQFF	TGTGCCACCGGGAGCGTCAGCGGGTCCTACAATGAGCAGTTCTTC
-	few	TRBV3-1	14	TRBJ1-1	CASSPTLKNTEAFF	TGTGCCAGCAGCCCTACCCTCAAGAACACTGAAGCTTTCTTT
-	many	TRBV20-1	15	TRBJ2-5	CSARDTETVQETQYF	TGCAGTGCTAGAGATACCGAGACAGTCCAAGAGACCCAGTACTTC
-	-	TRBV5-1	13	TRBJ1-3	CASSLEPGNTIYF	TGCGCCAGCAGCTTGGAACCTGGAAACACCATATATTTT
-	many	TRBV5-6	13	TRBJ1-3	CASRERSGNTIYF	TGTGCCAGCAGGGAACGCTCTGGAAACACCATATATTTT
-	-	TRBV20-1	14	TRBJ2-3	CSARDGASSDTQYF	TGCAGTGCTAGAGATGGGGCTAGCAGCGATACGCAGTATTTT
-	few	TRBV20-1	15	TRBJ2-7	CSARAARDTRNEQYF	TGCAGTGCTAGAGCAGCCCGGGACACTCGGAACGAGCAGTACTTC
TRBD2	many	TRBV20-1	16	TRBJ2-3	CSARSGGVSGTDTQYF	TGCAGTGCTAGGTCGGGGGGGGTCAGCGGTACGGATACGCAGTATTTT
TRBD2	-	TRBV10-3	15	TRBJ2-1	CAISILAGEENEQFF	TGTGCCATCAGTATCTTAGCGGGGGAGGAGAATGAGCAGTTCTTC
TRBD1	-	TRBV2	13	TRBJ2-7	CASRAGGSHEQYF	TGTGCCAGCAGGGCAGGGGGAAGTCACGAGCAGTACTTC